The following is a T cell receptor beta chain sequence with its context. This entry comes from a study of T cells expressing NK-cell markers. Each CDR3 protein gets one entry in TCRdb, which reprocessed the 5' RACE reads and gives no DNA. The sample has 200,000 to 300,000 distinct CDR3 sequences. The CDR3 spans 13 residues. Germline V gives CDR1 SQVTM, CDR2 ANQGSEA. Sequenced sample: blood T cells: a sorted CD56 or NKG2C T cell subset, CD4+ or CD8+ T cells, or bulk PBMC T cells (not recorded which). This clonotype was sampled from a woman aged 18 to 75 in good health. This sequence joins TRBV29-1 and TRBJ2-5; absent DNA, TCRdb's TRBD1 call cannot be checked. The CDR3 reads CSVAYRDQETQYF.